Sequencing of this TCR beta chain was carried out in a study of blood T cell repertoires in COVID-19. Study-wide context: The United States, Italy and Spain supplied acute and convalescent COVID-19 samples. Sample material is recorded as cDNA or gDNA derived from T cells, B-cell-depleted T cells, or PBMCs.

Source study methods: Nucleated cell counts were estimated from reference gene primer amplification. The repertoire was sequenced with immunoSEQ multiplex PCR; TCRdb's copy has only in-frame clones and lacks some. The DNA was the basis for D and trimming; V, J and clone size are from that table. Of 150,000 to 200,000 clones in the sample, approximately 88% were seen once. Germline values: CDR1 MNHEY, CDR2 SVGEGT. The CDR3 is 14 amino acids. V shed 2 bases, J shed 5 bases, and the junction held 4 bases outside the gene matches. The sequence came from a human donor in a cohort sampled during active COVID-19. Material for sequencing was peripheral blood. J is TRBJ2-5 and V is TRBV6-2 or TRBV6-3; 8 bases fit TRBD2. The chain's CDR3 is CASSYRGGRETQYF. The CDR3, as DNA: TGTGCCAGCAGTTACCGCGGGGGGAGGGAGACCCAGTACTTC.